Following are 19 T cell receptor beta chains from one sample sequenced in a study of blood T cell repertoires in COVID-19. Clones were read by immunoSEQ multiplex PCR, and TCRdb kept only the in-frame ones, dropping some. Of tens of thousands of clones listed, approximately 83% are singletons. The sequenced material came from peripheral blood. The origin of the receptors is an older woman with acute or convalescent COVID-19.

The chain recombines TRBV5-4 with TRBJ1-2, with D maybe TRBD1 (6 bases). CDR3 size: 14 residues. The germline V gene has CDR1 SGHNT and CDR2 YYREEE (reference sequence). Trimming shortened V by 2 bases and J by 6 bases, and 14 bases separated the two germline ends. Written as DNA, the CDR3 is TGTGCCAGCAGCTTCGGACAGAATAAAGATGGCTACACCTTC. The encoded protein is CASSFGQNKDGYTF.

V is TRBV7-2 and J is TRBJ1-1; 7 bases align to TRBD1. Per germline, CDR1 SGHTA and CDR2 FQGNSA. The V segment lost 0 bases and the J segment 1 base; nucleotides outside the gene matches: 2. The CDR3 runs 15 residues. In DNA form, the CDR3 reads TGTGCCAGCAGCTTAGCACAGGGGAGGAACACTGAAGCTTTCTTT. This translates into CASSLAQGRNTEAFF.

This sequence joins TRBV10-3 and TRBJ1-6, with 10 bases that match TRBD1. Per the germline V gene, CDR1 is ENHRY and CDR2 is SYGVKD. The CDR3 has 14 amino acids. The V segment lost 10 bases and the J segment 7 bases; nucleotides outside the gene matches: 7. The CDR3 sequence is CATKPGQGNSPLHF. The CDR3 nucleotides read TGTGCCACCAAACCGGGACAGGGGAATTCACCCCTCCACTTT.

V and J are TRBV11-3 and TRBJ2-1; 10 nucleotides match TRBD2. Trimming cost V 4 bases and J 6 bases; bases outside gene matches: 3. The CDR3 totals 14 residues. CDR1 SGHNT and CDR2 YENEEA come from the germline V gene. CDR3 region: CASSSLAGSNEQFF. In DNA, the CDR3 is TGTGCCAGCAGCTCACTAGCGGGGAGCAATGAGCAGTTCTTC. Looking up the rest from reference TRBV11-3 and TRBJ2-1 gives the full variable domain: EAGVVQSPRYKIIEKKQPVAFWCNPISGHNTLYWYLQNLGQGPELLIRYENEEAVDDSQLPKDRFSAERLKGVDSTLKIQPAELGDSAVYLCASSSLAGSNEQFFGPGTRLTVL.

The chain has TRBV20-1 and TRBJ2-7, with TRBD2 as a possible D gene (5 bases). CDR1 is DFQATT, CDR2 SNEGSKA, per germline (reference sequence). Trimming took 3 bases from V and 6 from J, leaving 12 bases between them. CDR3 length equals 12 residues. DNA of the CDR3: TGCAGTGCTAGTAACGGGGTCGGCGAGCAGTACTTC. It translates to CSASNGVGEQYF.

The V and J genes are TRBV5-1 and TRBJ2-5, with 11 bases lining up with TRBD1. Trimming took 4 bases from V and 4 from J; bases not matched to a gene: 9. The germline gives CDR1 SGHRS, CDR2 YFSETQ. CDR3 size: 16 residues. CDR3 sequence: CASSPRTGGGGETQYF. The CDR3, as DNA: TGCGCCAGCAGCCCCAGGACAGGGGGCGGTGGAGAGACCCAGTACTTC.

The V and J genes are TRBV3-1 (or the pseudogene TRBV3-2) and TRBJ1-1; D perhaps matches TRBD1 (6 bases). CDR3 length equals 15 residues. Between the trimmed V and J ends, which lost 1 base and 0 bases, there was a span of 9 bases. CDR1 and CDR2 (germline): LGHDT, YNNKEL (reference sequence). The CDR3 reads CASSQGTAMNTEAFF. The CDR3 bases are TGTGCCAGCAGCCAAGGGACAGCCATGAACACTGAAGCTTTCTTT.

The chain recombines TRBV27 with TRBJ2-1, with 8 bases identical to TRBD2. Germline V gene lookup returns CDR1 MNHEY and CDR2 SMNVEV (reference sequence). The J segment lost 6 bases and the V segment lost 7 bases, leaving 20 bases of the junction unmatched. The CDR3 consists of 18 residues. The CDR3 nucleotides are TGTGCCAGCACCCTATGGGCTAGCGGGCTCGATAACTTCAATGAGCAGTTCTTC. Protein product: CASTLWASGLDNFNEQFF.

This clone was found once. In DNA, the CDR3 is TGCGCCAGCAGGGGGACTAGCGGGCTCGGGGAGACCCAGTACTTC. Translating it yields CASRGTSGLGETQYF. The rearrangement uses TRBV5-1 and TRBJ2-5; TRBD2 aligns across 12 bases. Germline CDR1 SGHRS, CDR2 YFSETQ. This CDR3 comprises 15 residues. V lost 5 bases to trimming and J lost 5 bases; unmatched junction nucleotides: 7.

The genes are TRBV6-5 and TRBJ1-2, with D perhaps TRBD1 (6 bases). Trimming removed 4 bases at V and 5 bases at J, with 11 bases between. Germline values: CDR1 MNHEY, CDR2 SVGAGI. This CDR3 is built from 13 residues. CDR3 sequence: CASSLDRRYGYTF. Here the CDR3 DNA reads TGTGCCAGCAGTTTAGACAGGAGATATGGCTACACCTTC.

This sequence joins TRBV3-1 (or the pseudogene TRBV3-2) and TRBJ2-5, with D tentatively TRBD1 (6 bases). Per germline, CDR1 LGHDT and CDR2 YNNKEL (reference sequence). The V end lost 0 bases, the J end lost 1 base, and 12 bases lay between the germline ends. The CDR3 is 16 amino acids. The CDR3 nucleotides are TGTGCCAGCAGCCAAGAACCCGGGACACGCCAAGAGACCCAGTACTTC. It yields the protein CASSQEPGTRQETQYF.

The CDR3 protein is CASSLAEAVDTGELFF. The CDR3 DNA reads as TGTGCCAGCAGCTTAGCGGAGGCGGTCGACACCGGGGAGCTGTTTTTT. The gene calls are TRBV7-2 and TRBJ2-2, with D possibly matching TRBD2 (5 bases). CDR1 and CDR2 (germline): SGHTA, FQGNSA. CDR3 length: 16 amino acids. V was pared by 0 bases and J by 3 bases, with 11 bases between. Together with reference TRBV7-2 and TRBJ2-2, the CDR3 gives the full variable domain: GAGVSQSPSNKVTEKGKDVELRCDPISGHTALYWYRQSLGQGLEFLIYFQGNSAPDKSGLPSDRFSAERTGGSVSTLTIQRTQQEDSAVYLCASSLAEAVDTGELFFGEGSRLTVL.

The CDR3 region has the DNA TGTGCCAGCAGTTACTCTTCCGGGGATACGCAGTATTTT. Its translation: CASSYSSGDTQYF. V gene TRBV6-6 combines with J gene TRBJ2-3, with D unresolved. The CDR3 has 13 amino acids. V was shortened by 0 bases and J by 6 bases, with 7 bases between the two germline ends. Germline CDR1 and CDR2: MNHNY and SVGAGI (reference sequence).

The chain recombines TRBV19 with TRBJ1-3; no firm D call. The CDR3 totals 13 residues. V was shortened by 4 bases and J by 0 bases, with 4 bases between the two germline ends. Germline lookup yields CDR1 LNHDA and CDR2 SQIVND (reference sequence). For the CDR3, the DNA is TGTGCCAGTAGTACGGTCTCTGGAAACACCATATATTTT. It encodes CASSTVSGNTIYF.

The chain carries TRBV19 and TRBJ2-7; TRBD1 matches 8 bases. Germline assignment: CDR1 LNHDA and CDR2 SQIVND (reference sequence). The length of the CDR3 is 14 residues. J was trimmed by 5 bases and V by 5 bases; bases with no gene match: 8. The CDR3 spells CASSVTGVVHEQYF. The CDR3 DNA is TGTGCCAGTAGTGTGACAGGGGTAGTTCACGAGCAGTACTTC.

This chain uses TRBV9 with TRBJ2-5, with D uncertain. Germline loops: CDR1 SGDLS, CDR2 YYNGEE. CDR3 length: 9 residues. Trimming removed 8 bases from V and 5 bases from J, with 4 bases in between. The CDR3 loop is CARHETQYF. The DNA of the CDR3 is TGTGCCAGACACGAGACCCAGTACTTC.

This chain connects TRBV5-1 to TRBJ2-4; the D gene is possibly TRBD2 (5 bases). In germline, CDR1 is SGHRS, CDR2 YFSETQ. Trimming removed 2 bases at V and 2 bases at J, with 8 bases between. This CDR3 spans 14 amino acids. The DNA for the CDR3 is TGCGCCAGCAGCTTACCGGGATCCAAAAACATTCAGTACTTC. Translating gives CASSLPGSKNIQYF.

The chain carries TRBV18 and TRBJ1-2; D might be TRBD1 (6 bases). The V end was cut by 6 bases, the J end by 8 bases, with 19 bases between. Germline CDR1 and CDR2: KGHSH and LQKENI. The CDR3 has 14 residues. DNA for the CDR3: TGTGCCAGCTCCCGGGACAAGGTCGGGGAAGGCTACACCTTC. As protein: CASSRDKVGEGYTF.

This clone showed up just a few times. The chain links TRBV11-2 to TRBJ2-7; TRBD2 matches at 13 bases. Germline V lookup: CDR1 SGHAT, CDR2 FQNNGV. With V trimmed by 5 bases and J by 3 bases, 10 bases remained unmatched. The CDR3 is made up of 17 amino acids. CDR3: CASSPGLAGIRRYEQYF. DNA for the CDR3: TGTGCCAGCAGCCCGGGACTAGCGGGAATCAGGCGCTACGAGCAGTACTTC.